The rows below give T cell receptor beta chains drawn from one sample of a study of T-cell memory formation after mild COVID-19. TCRdb processed the 5' RACE reads anew with MiXCR; each CDR3 protein has one entry. There are hundreds of thousands of distinct CDR3 sequences in the sample; roughly 19% occur only once, and roughly 20% lies in the top ten. The sample consisted of PBMCs or a T cell subset sorted from them (not recorded which). These receptors all stem from a man between 18 and 29 years old who had mild COVID-19 (a few samples of this study predate the infection). Cell type and time point are not known. Both conserved end residues are part of each CDR3. Each record gives: D gene, J gene, V gene, CDR3 protein. The D gene is left open where the match is weak.

. TRBJ2-3 TRBV14 CASSQYLLAPDTQYF
. TRBJ1-5 TRBV30 CAWNQGSSNHPQHF
. TRBJ2-7 TRBV4-1 CASSQDLKVMEQYF
. TRBJ1-5 TRBV5-6 CASSLSSEGSNQPQHF
TRBD2 TRBJ2-1 TRBV6-5 CASSPKRGGYNEQFF
. TRBJ2-5 TRBV12-3/TRBV12-4 CASSLSLGLQTQYF
. TRBJ2-1 TRBV7-2 CASSLSGTSEQFF
. TRBJ2-5 TRBV18 CASSDPRVGETQYF
. TRBJ1-2 TRBV5-6 CASSIGYGYTF
TRBD1 TRBJ1-1 TRBV4-1 CASKTGGGGNTEAFF
TRBD1 TRBJ1-2 TRBV5-1 CASSFMDRGEDGYTF
TRBD1 TRBJ2-5 TRBV4-1 CASSQGDRGQGQETQYF
. TRBJ1-1 TRBV7-9 CASSLQRGAFF
TRBD1 TRBJ1-2 TRBV19 CASRLRQGARNYGYTF
TRBD2 TRBJ2-7 TRBV6-6 CASSYETSGLYVTYEQYF
. TRBJ1-2 TRBV7-6 CASSPYATGQSYGYTF
. TRBJ2-7 TRBV28 CASRVPLSYEQYF
. TRBJ2-2 TRBV24-1 CATSDGWDTGELFF
TRBD1 TRBJ2-2 TRBV29-1 CSVSPLTGSMGELFF
. TRBJ1-1 TRBV10-3 CAAVGETTTEAFF
TRBD1 TRBJ1-3 TRBV9 CASRKTGGGGNTIYF
TRBD1 TRBJ2-2 TRBV12-3/TRBV12-4 CASRPRQGGTGELFF
TRBD1 TRBJ1-1 TRBV10-3 CAIRRQGLTEAFF
. TRBJ1-1 TRBV6-5 CASSYAAVSGTEAFF
. TRBJ1-1 TRBV5-4 CASSPQGLEAFF
. TRBJ1-1 TRBV12-3/TRBV12-4 CASSAGYTEAFF
TRBD1 TRBJ1-1 TRBV7-2 CASSLRQGETEAFF
TRBD1 TRBJ2-7 TRBV5-1 CASSLAPDRTYEQYF
. TRBJ2-7 TRBV12-3/TRBV12-4 CASSFQHRGSHF
. TRBJ2-7 TRBV3-1 CASSQEGTGLALYEQYF
. TRBJ2-3 TRBV7-2 CASSQRRAQGWPDTQYF
TRBD2 TRBJ2-2 TRBV4-1 CASSQVASGGGGELFF
. TRBJ2-3 TRBV6-6 CASRDLGPDTQYF
TRBD2 TRBJ2-2 TRBV5-1 CASSFNGLAGRRELFF
TRBD1 TRBJ2-5 TRBV20-1 CSARQQGKETQYF
. TRBJ1-1 TRBV7-3 CASSLRRRRDKDTEAFF
. TRBJ1-2 TRBV29-1 CSVEGGRDIDGYTF
. TRBJ1-2 TRBV7-2 CASSRLLSAEGGYTF
. TRBJ1-1 TRBV7-2 CASSPAPPGIAEAFF
. TRBJ2-5 TRBV24-1 CATGVGETQYF
TRBD2 TRBJ2-4 TRBV18 CASSPTSGENIQYF
. TRBJ1-1 TRBV20-1 CSVVRNTEAFF
. TRBJ2-5 TRBV4-1 CASSLQGTYKETQYF
TRBD2 TRBJ2-1 TRBV7-2 CASSLVGTSGGAGEQFF
TRBD1 TRBJ2-3 TRBV12-3/TRBV12-4 CASSTGADTQYF
. TRBJ1-5 TRBV20-1 CSARRVGRSQPQHF
. TRBJ2-6 TRBV7-9 CASSINSGANVLTF
TRBD1 TRBJ2-3 TRBV7-3 CASSLSVTGGTDTQYF
. TRBJ2-2 TRBV23-1 CASSQWSRGPRVYLRGAVFF
. TRBJ2-7 TRBV5-1 CASSSYGTATGQYF
TRBD1 TRBJ1-5 TRBV7-3 CASSTRTGWIAYSNQPQHF
. TRBJ1-5 TRBV7-2 CASSPGIGSNQPQHF
. TRBJ2-5 TRBV5-6 CASSPSTFGETQYF
. TRBJ2-3 TRBV4-2 CASSPGLGLPTDTQYF
. TRBJ2-7 TRBV3-2 CASSWGQGNEQYF
. TRBJ1-5 TRBV6-5 CASSYNSNQPQHF
. TRBJ1-5 TRBV7-2 CASSLKGNNQPQHF
. TRBJ1-2 TRBV7-2 CASSSFGGMDYGYTF
TRBD1 TRBJ1-1 TRBV29-1 CSVVGQGNTEAFF
. TRBJ1-4 TRBV20-1 CSARAEGEKLFF